Below, 18 T cell receptor beta chains from the same sample are listed, as sequenced in a study of blood T cell repertoires in COVID-19. Clones were sequenced by immunoSEQ multiplex PCR, and TCRdb holds only the in-frame ones, with some missing. The table lists roughly 64,000 clones, approximately 84% of them singletons, with roughly 3.2% in the top ten. The specimen was peripheral blood. Every receptor here comes from a man aged 50 to 60 with active COVID-19.

The chain is built from TRBV30 and TRBJ2-5; D may be TRBD2 (6 bases). V was shortened by 0 bases and J by 5 bases, with 13 bases between the two germline ends. Germline values: CDR1 GTSNPN, CDR2 SVGIG (reference sequence). This CDR3 has 14 residues. The CDR3 sequence: CAWSVPGAGETQYF. The CDR3 DNA reads TGTGCCTGGAGTGTTCCCGGGGCGGGGGAGACCCAGTACTTC.

The count of this clone is one. The chain combines TRBV10-3 with TRBJ2-2; TRBD2 is a possible D gene (5 bases). The CDR3 extends over 16 amino acids. Trimming took 2 bases from V and 5 from J, leaving 15 bases between them. The germline CDR1 and CDR2 sequences are ENHRY and SYGVKD. CDR3 DNA sequence: TGTGCCATCAGTGAGCCGAAGGTGTGGGAGACCGGGGAGCTGTTTTTT. Its translation is CAISEPKVWETGELFF.

The rearrangement links TRBV7-8 to TRBJ2-5, with a weak D call TRBD2 (6 bases). This CDR3 has 14 amino acids. Looked up from germline, CDR1 is SGHVS and CDR2 is FQNEAQ. V lost 3 bases and J 1 base, leaving 9 bases between the germline ends. CDR3 DNA sequence: TGTGCCAGCAGCTTTGGGGACTTCCAAGAGACCCAGTACTTC. Its translation is CASSFGDFQETQYF.

The V call is TRBV5-1, the J call TRBJ2-2, with 9 bases identical to TRBD1. Germline CDR1 reads SGHRS; CDR2 reads YFSETQ. The CDR3 totals 15 residues. V lost 4 bases and J lost 5; bases outside the gene matches: 6. The CDR3 loop reads CASSVGQGGTGELFF. In nucleotides, the CDR3 is TGCGCCAGCAGCGTGGGACAGGGTGGGACCGGGGAGCTGTTTTTT.

This chain links TRBV7-3 with TRBJ2-3, with D maybe TRBD2 (5 bases). The V end lost 2 bases, the J end lost 0 bases, and 9 bases lay between the germline ends. In germline, CDR1 is SGHTA, CDR2 FQGTGA. This CDR3 region has 15 residues. CDR3 nucleotides: TGTGCCAGCAGCTTATTCTGGACTAGCACAGATACGCAGTATTTT. As protein: CASSLFWTSTDTQYF.

V usage is TRBV6-2 or TRBV6-3 and J usage is TRBJ2-1; TRBD2 aligns across 7 bases. The CDR3 covers 15 residues. V was clipped by 0 bases and J by 7 bases; unmatched bases: 6. In germline, CDR1 is MNHEY, CDR2 SVGEGT. The CDR3 DNA sequence: TGTGCCAGCAGTTACTCGGGCGGGAGAAAAAATGAGCAGTTCTTC. It is translated as CASSYSGGRKNEQFF.

V and J are TRBV14 and TRBJ1-2; no clear D. Germline V gene sequence: CDR1 SGHDN, CDR2 FVKESK. V lost 0 bases, J lost 4 bases, and 6 bases lay in between. The CDR3 length is 13 residues. CDR3 sequence (DNA): TGTGCCAGCAGCCAAGAAACTTTCTATGGCTACACCTTC. Residues: CASSQETFYGYTF. The whole variable domain, filled in from reference TRBV14 and TRBJ1-2, reads EAGVTQFPSHSVIEKGQTVTLRCDPISGHDNLYWYRRVMGKEIKFLLHFVKESKQDESGMPNNRFLAERTGGTYSTLKVQPAELEDSGVYFCASSQETFYGYTFGSGTRLTVV.

The chain links TRBV9 to TRBJ1-1; tentative D call: TRBD1 (5 bases). Between the trimmed V and J ends, which lost 3 bases and 2 bases, there was a span of 11 bases. Germline V gene sequence: CDR1 SGDLS, CDR2 YYNGEE. This CDR3 spans 14 amino acids. CDR3 residues: CASSEGTANTEAFF. The CDR3 coding sequence is TGTGCCAGCAGCGAAGGGACTGCCAACACTGAAGCTTTCTTT.

The chain has TRBV19 and TRBJ1-5; D is unclear. Germline CDR1 and CDR2: LNHDA and SQIVND (reference sequence). Trimming left V 5 bases short and J 6 bases short, with 17 bases between. The CDR3 contains 15 residues. The CDR3 region is CASSPPGPPLQPQHF. The CDR3 nucleotides read TGTGCCAGTAGTCCCCCCGGTCCCCCCCTTCAGCCCCAGCATTTT.

The gene calls are TRBV6-2 or TRBV6-3 and TRBJ2-3, with 9 bases lining up with TRBD2. V lost 6 bases and J lost 5; bases outside the gene matches: 6. The CDR3 loop spans 14 amino acids. Per the germline V gene, CDR1 is MNHEY and CDR2 is SVGEGT. This CDR3 reads CASSGGGDEDTQYF. The CDR3 nucleotides are TGTGCCAGCAGCGGCGGGGGGGATGAAGATACGCAGTATTTT.

This chain links TRBV29-1 with TRBJ2-3, with 9 positions matching TRBD2. V shed 7 bases and J 1 base; nucleotides not matched to a gene: 6. The CDR3 is made up of 14 amino acids. Germline assignment: CDR1 SQVTM and CDR2 ANQGSEA. This CDR3 reads CSGHKRGGTDTQYF. CDR3 nucleotides: TGCAGCGGGCACAAGCGGGGGGGCACAGATACGCAGTATTTT.

A single count supports this clone. CDR3 residues: CAISELQGAGGELFF. DNA for the CDR3: TGTGCCATCAGTGAGTTACAGGGGGCCGGCGGGGAGCTGTTTTTT. This chain joins TRBV10-3 and TRBJ2-2, with 9 bases that match TRBD1. Germline V gene lookup returns CDR1 ENHRY and CDR2 SYGVKD. CDR3 size: 15 residues. V shed 1 base, J shed 7 bases, and the junction held 4 bases outside the gene matches.

The genes are TRBV7-2 and TRBJ2-5; D remains ambiguous. CDR1 is SGHTA and CDR2 is FQGNSA in the germline V gene. The CDR3 length is 11 residues. Trimming removed 4 bases at V and 5 bases at J, with 5 bases between. The CDR3 region has the DNA TGTGCCAGCAGCTCGTTTGAGACCCAGTACTTC. Translation: CASSSFETQYF. Full variable domain (outside the CDR3, taken from reference TRBV7-2 and TRBJ2-5): GAGVSQSPSNKVTEKGKDVELRCDPISGHTALYWYRQSLGQGLEFLIYFQGNSAPDKSGLPSDRFSAERTGGSVSTLTIQRTQQEDSAVYLCASSSFETQYFGPGTRLLVL.

The V call is TRBV7-8, the J call TRBJ2-1; no firm D call. This CDR3 has 11 residues. Germline-derived CDR1 and CDR2 are SGHVS and FQNEAQ. Trimming removed 5 bases from V and 12 bases from J, with 11 bases in between. The DNA of the CDR3 is TGTGCCAGCAGCCGCATTCCGGGGCAGTTCTTC. Its protein product is CASSRIPGQFF. Combining the CDR3 with reference TRBV7-8 and TRBJ2-1 gives the whole variable domain GAGVSQSPRYKVAKRGQDVALRCDPISGHVSLFWYQQALGQGPEFLTYFQNEAQLDKSGLPSDRFFAERPEGSVSTLKIQRTQQEDSAVYLCASSRIPGQFFGPGTRLTVL.

As DNA, the CDR3 is TGTGCCAGCAGCGTAGGTATAGATCCCACAGATACGCAGTATTTT. It codes for CASSVGIDPTDTQYF. The chain uses TRBV9 and TRBJ2-3; no clear D gene. V was cut by 0 bases and J by 2 bases, with 10 bases left in between. Germline assignment: CDR1 SGDLS and CDR2 YYNGEE. The CDR3 contains 15 residues.

The rearrangement joins TRBV5-8 to TRBJ2-3, with 11 bases matching TRBD2. The CDR3 contains 14 residues. The ends lost 4 bases at V and 11 bases at J; junction bases unmatched: 9. Germline V gives CDR1 SGHTS, CDR2 YDEGEE. CDR3 in amino acids: CASSLPPLAGGQYF. In nucleotides, the CDR3 is TGTGCCAGCAGCCTCCCCCCCCTAGCGGGGGGGCAGTATTTT. The variable domain in full, completed from reference TRBV5-8 and TRBJ2-3, reads EAGVTQSPTHLIKTRGQQATLRCSPISGHTSVYWYQQALGLGLQFLLWYDEGEERNRGNFPPRFSGRQFPNYSSELNVNALELEDSALYLCASSLPPLAGGQYFGPGTRLTVL.

The CDR3 is CASNRGDRGDSYTEAFF. DNA of the CDR3: TGTGCCAGCAACCGGGGGGACAGGGGCGACTCGTACACTGAAGCTTTCTTT. This chain links TRBV5-4 with TRBJ1-1; TRBD1 matches at 10 bases. V was clipped by 6 bases and J by 3 bases; unmatched bases: 14. Per germline, CDR1 SGHNT and CDR2 YYREEE (reference sequence). This CDR3 contains 17 residues.

This chain links TRBV6-1 with TRBJ2-2, with 10 bases identical to TRBD2. Unmatched junction bases numbered 2, after V lost 2 bases and J lost 2 bases. The length of the CDR3 is 16 residues. Germline values: CDR1 MNHNS, CDR2 SASEGT. CDR3 nucleotides: TGTGCCAGCAGTGAACTAGCGGGGGCCAACACCGGGGAGCTGTTTTTT. It is translated as CASSELAGANTGELFF.